The rows below give T cell receptor beta chains drawn from one sample of a study of blood T cell repertoires in COVID-19. Some clones are missing from TCRdb's copy, which holds only in-frame ones; the method was immunoSEQ multiplex PCR. The table lists 130,000 to 150,000 clones, approximately 84% of them singletons, with around 6.8% in the top ten. Sequenced: peripheral blood. These receptor sequences come from a human donor in a cohort sampled during active COVID-19. Each CDR3 is given with its conserved first and last residue. D genes are given only for firm matches. Size values are once, few and many counts, or a class for expanded clones, and some rows have none.

length | J | V | D | size | DNA | CDR3
15 | TRBJ2-3 | TRBV9 | . | . | TGTGCCGTCAACTTATTGAGACAGAACACAGATACGCAGTATTTT | CAVNLLRQNTDTQYF
15 | TRBJ2-3 | TRBV5-1 | . | . | TGCGCCAGCAGCTCAGTACAGCCTAGCACAGATACGCAGTATTTT | CASSSVQPSTDTQYF
14 | TRBJ1-1 | TRBV7-9 | . | . | TGTGCCAGCAGCTGGGAGGACACGAACACTGAAGCTTTCTTT | CASSWEDTNTEAFF
13 | TRBJ1-1 | TRBV11-2 | TRBD1 | . | TGTGCCAGCAGCTTAGATGTGAGGGGGCAAGCTTTCTTT | CASSLDVRGQAFF
14 | TRBJ1-1 | TRBV20-1 | . | . | TGCAGTGCTAGTGAGACAACCCTGAACACTGAAGCTTTCTTT | CSASETTLNTEAFF
14 | TRBJ1-4 | TRBV7-9 | . | once | TGTGCCAGCAGCCCGGACAGAATTGGGGGAAAACTGTTTTTT | CASSPDRIGGKLFF
14 | TRBJ1-4 | TRBV6-1 | TRBD1 | . | TGTGCCAGCAGTGAGTTGGACAGGGGGGGGAAACTGTTTTTT | CASSELDRGGKLFF
17 | TRBJ2-6 | TRBV9 | . | few | TGTGCCAGCAGCCCCGAGACCAGGCCCTCTGGGGCCAACGTCCTGACTTTC | CASSPETRPSGANVLTF
15 | TRBJ1-5 | TRBV10-3 | TRBD1 | . | TGTGCCATCAGTCGGGACAGGGAAGCTAATCAGCCCCAGCATTTT | CAISRDREANQPQHF
14 | TRBJ1-4 | TRBV25-1 | TRBD1 | few | TGTGCCAGCAGTGAGGCGGGACAGGGCGGGAAACTGTTTTTT | CASSEAGQGGKLFF
14 | TRBJ2-5 | TRBV19 | . | . | TGTGCCAGTAGTATAGATGACCGGCGGGAGACCCAGTACTTC | CASSIDDRRETQYF
14 | TRBJ1-5 | TRBV11-2 | . | few | TGTGCCAGCAGCTTAGGAATGACTGGGCAGCCCCAGCATTTT | CASSLGMTGQPQHF
12 | TRBJ1-2 | TRBV6-2/TRBV6-3 | TRBD1 | few | TGTGCCAGCAGTTACTCGACAGGGCCGACCTTCTTC | CASSYSTGPTFF
17 | TRBJ2-2 | TRBV15 | TRBD1 | . | TGTGCCACCAGCAGAGTTGGGACAGGGGGTCACACCGGGGAGCTGTTTTTT | CATSRVGTGGHTGELFF
16 | TRBJ2-7 | TRBV28 | . | few | TGTGCCAGCAGGACCCCTCCGGGAACCGTCCCATACGAGCAGTACTTC | CASRTPPGTVPYEQYF
16 | TRBJ2-3 | TRBV14 | TRBD1 | . | TGTGCCAGCAGCCACAACAGGGGGCGAAGCACAGATACGCAGTATTTT | CASSHNRGRSTDTQYF
17 | TRBJ1-2 | TRBV14 | . | . | TGTGCCAGCAGCCCGTCGGATCAAAGGGGAGGGGGACGAGGCTACACCTTC | CASSPSDQRGGGRGYTF
13 | TRBJ1-5 | TRBV7-2 | . | . | TGTGCCAGCAGCTCGAGCAGGGGTCAGCCCCAGCATTTT | CASSSSRGQPQHF
16 | TRBJ2-7 | TRBV11-2 | TRBD1 | once | TGTGCCAGCAGCTTAGAGAGGGGACAGGGTCTCCTCGAGCAGTACTTC | CASSLERGQGLLEQYF
14 | TRBJ2-3 | TRBV6-5 | TRBD1 | . | TGTGCCAGCAGTCAGGGGGCTAGTACAGATACGCAGTATTTT | CASSQGASTDTQYF
13 | TRBJ2-7 | TRBV7-2 | . | . | TGTGCCAGCGGGGGGGCCGGCCGGGACGAGCAGTACTTC | CASGGAGRDEQYF
14 | TRBJ1-6 | TRBV28 | . | . | TGTGCCAGCAGTCCGTCGATGGCAGGCGAAACCCTCCACTTT | CASSPSMAGETLHF
11 | TRBJ2-7 | TRBV7-2 | . | . | TGTGCCAGCAGCCCCGAGTACGAGCAGTACTTC | CASSPEYEQYF
15 | TRBJ1-4 | TRBV30 | TRBD1 | . | TGTGCCTGGAGTGAGGCAGGGGGGATTAATGAAAAACTGTTTTTT | CAWSEAGGINEKLFF
15 | TRBJ2-7 | TRBV19 | TRBD1 | many | TGTGCCAGTAGTACACAGGGGGCGACGTTCTGGGAGCAGTACTTC | CASSTQGATFWEQYF
19 | TRBJ2-6 | TRBV18 | TRBD1 | . | TGTGCCAGCTCGCCCCTATCGGGACAGGGCCTCTCTGGGGCCAACGTCCTGACTTTC | CASSPLSGQGLSGANVLTF
16 | TRBJ2-5 | TRBV14 | TRBD1 | . | TGTGCCAGCAGCCGCCTAGGGACAGGGGGCAGCGGGACCCAGTACTTC | CASSRLGTGGSGTQYF
20 | TRBJ2-1 | TRBV3-1/TRBV3-2 | TRBD2 | . | TGTGCCAGCAGCCAAGATAGGGTCTTAGCGGGGGGCTTATCCTACAATGAGCAGTTCTTC | CASSQDRVLAGGLSYNEQFF